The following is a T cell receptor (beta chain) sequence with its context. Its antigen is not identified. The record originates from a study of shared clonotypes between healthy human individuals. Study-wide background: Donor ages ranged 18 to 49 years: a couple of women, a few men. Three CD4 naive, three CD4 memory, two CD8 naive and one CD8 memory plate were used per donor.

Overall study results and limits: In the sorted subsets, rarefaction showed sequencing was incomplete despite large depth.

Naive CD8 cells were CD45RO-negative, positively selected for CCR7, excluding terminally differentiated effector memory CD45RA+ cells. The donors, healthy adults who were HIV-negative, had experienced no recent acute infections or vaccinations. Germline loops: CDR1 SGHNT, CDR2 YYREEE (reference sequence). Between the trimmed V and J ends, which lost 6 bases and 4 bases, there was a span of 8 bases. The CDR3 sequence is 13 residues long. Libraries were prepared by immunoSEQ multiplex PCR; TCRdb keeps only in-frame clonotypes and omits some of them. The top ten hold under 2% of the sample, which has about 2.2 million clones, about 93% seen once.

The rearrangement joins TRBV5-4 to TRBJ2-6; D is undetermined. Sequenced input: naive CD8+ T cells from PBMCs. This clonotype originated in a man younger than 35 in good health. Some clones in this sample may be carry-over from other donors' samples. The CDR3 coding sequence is TGTGCCAGCACCACGGCGGGGGCCAACGTCCTGACTTTC. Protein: CASTTAGANVLTF.